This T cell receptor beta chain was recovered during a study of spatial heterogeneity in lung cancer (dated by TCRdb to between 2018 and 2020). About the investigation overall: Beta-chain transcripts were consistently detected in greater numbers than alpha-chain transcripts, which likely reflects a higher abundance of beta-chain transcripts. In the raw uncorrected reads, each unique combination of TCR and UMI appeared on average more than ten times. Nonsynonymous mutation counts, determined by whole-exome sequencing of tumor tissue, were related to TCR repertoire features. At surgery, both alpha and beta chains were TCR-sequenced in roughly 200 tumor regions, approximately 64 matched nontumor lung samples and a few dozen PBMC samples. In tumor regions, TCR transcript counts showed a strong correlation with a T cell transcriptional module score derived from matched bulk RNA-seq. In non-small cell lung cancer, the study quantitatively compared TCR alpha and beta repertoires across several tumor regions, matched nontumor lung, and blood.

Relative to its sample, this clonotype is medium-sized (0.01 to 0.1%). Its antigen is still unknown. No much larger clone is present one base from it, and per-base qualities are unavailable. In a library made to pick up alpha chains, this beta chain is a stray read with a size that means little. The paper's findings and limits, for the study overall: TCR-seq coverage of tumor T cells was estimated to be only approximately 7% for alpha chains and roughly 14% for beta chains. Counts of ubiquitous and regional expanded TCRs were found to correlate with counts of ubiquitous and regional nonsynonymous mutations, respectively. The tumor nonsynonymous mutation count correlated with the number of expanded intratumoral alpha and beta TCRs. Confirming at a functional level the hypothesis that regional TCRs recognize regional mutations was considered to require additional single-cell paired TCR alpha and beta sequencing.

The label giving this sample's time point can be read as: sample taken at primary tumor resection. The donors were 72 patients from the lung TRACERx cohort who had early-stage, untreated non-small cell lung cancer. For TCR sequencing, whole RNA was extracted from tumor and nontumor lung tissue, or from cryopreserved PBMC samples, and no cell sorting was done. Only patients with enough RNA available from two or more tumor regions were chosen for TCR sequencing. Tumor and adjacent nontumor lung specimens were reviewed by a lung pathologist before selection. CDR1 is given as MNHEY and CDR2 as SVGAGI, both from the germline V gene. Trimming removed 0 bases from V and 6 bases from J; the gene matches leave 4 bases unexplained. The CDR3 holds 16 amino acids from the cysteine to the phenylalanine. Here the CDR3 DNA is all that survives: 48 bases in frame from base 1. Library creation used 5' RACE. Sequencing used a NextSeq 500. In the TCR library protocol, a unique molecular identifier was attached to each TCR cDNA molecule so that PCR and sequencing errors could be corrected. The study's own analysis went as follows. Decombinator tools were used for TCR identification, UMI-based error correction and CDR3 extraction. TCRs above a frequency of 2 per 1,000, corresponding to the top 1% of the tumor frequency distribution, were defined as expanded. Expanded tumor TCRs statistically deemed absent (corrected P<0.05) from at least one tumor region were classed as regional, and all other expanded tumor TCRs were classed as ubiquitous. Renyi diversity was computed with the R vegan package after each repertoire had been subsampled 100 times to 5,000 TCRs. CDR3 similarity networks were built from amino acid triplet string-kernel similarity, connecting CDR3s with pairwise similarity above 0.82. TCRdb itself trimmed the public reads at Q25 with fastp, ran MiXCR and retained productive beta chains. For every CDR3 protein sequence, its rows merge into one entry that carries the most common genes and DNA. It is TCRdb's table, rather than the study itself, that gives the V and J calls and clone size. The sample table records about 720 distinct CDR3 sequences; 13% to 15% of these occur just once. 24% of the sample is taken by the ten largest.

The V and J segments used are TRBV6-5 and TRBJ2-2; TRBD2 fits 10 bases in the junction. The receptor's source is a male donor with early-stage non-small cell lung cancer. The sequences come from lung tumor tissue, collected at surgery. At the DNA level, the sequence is TGTGCCAGCAGTTACTCGAACCTAGCGGGAGCCGGGGAGCTGTTTTTT. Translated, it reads CASSYSNLAGAGELFF.